These 12 T cell receptor beta chains were sequenced from one sample in a study of human T cells and chemical hapten exposure. TCRdb re-analysed the RACE reads in MiXCR, keeping a single row per CDR3 protein. This sample yields around 160,000 distinct CDR3 sequences, of which roughly 15% are seen a single time; 1.7% belongs to the top ten. Time point: patch test 1, 2 weeks after DPC sensitization. The treatment denotes: therapeutic diphenylcyclopropenone sensitization with weekly scalp DPC. The sequencing here drew on whole blood, taken in connection with sensitization to the hapten diphenylcyclopropenone (DPC). All receptors derive from a woman aged 25-40 years with alopecia areata. Some clones in this sample may be carry-over from other donors' samples.

The chain has TRBV10-3 and TRBJ1-4; the match to TRBD1 covers 8 bases. Germline V gene data show CDR1 as ENHRY and CDR2 as SYGVKD. Losses at the gene ends were 6 bases for V and 7 bases for J; bases not matched to a gene: 4. The CDR3 runs to 13 residues. For the CDR3, the DNA is TGTGCCATCAGCAAGACAGGGGCTGAAAAACTGTTTTTT. Translation gives CAISKTGAEKLFF.

This clonotype was picked up many times. The chain carries TRBV7-2 and TRBJ2-7, with a possible D match to TRBD2 (6 bases). The CDR3 runs 14 residues. Between the trimmed V and J ends, which lost 3 bases and 5 bases, there was a span of 14 bases. The V gene's germline CDR1 is SGHTA and CDR2 FQGNSA. CDR3 DNA sequence: TGTGCCAGCAGCTTTGGAGGGCGCCCCCACGAGCAGTACTTC. It specifies CASSFGGRPHEQYF.

CDR3 DNA sequence: TGTGCCAGCAGCCCTCAGGGGGTGCAGTACTTC. This gives the protein CASSPQGVQYF. The chain uses TRBV28 and TRBJ2-7; the match to TRBD1 covers 7 bases. The CDR3 runs 11 residues. Germline V gives CDR1 MDHEN, CDR2 SYDVKM. The V and J ends lost 6 bases and 9 bases, in that order; junction bases with no gene match: 5. The full variable domain, its missing parts supplied by reference TRBV28 and TRBJ2-7, is DVKVTQSSRYLVKRTGEKVFLECVQDMDHENMFWYRQDPGLGLRLIYFSYDVKMKEKGDIPEGYSVSREKKERFSLILESASTNQTSMYLCASSPQGVQYFGPGTRLTVT.

The chain is built from TRBV20-1 and TRBJ1-2; TRBD1 matches 10 bases. CDR1 is DFQATT, CDR2 SNEGSKA, per germline (reference sequence). The CDR3 is made up of 16 amino acids. Trimming cost V 2 bases and J 5 bases; bases outside gene matches: 11. CDR3 in amino acids: CSARWDRGLPGYGYTF. For the CDR3, the DNA is TGCAGTGCTAGATGGGACAGGGGTCTCCCCGGGTATGGCTACACCTTC.

This clonotype was detected ten times or more. This sequence joins TRBV7-8 and TRBJ1-2, with 9 bases aligning to TRBD1. Looked up from germline, CDR1 is SGHVS and CDR2 is FQNEAQ. The CDR3 runs to 17 residues. Trimming at V came to 3 bases and at J to 0 bases, leaving 8 bases not matched to a gene. CDR3 nucleotide sequence: TGTGCCAGCAGCTTGGGGACAGGGAGAGGCTCTAACTATGGCTACACCTTC. It codes for CASSLGTGRGSNYGYTF.

This clonotype has ten or more counts. The chain couples TRBV7-6 to TRBJ2-3; 8 nucleotides match TRBD2. Germline assignment: CDR1 SGHVS and CDR2 FNYEAQ. This CDR3 contains 15 residues. After removal of 2 bases from V and 8 bases from J, the junction contained 9 bases not matched to a gene. DNA of the CDR3: TGTGCCAGCAGCTTACGGAAGCGGGAGTATGGTACGCAGTATTTT. Translating it yields CASSLRKREYGTQYF.

This clonotype has only a few counts. The chain links TRBV7-9 to TRBJ2-2; D is unresolved. Germline V CDR1 and CDR2: SEHNR, FQNEAQ (reference sequence). The CDR3 length is 13 residues. Trimming shortened V by 4 bases and J by 4 bases, and 7 bases separated the two germline ends. The CDR3 DNA sequence: TGTGCCAGCAGCTCCTACGTCACCGGGGAGCTGTTTTTT. It encodes CASSSYVTGELFF.

In this sample, this clonotype turned up a few times. This sequence joins TRBV7-2 and TRBJ2-2, with D unresolved. The CDR3 contains 17 residues. V lost 0 bases to trimming and J lost 6 bases, with 17 bases between them. Per germline, CDR1 SGHTA and CDR2 FQGNSA. CDR3 sequence reads: CASSLAMQSQRPGELFF. The CDR3 DNA reads as TGTGCCAGCAGCTTAGCTATGCAGAGTCAAAGGCCCGGGGAGCTGTTTTTT. Looking up the rest from reference TRBV7-2 and TRBJ2-2 gives the full variable domain: GAGVSQSPSNKVTEKGKDVELRCDPISGHTALYWYRQSLGQGLEFLIYFQGNSAPDKSGLPSDRFSAERTGGSVSTLTIQRTQQEDSAVYLCASSLAMQSQRPGELFFGEGSRLTVL.

This clonotype was seen repeatedly, ten times or more. The chain links TRBV5-4 to TRBJ1-2; D remains ambiguous. Germline V CDR1 and CDR2: SGHNT, YYREEE (reference sequence). The V and J ends lost 4 bases and 6 bases respectively, with 13 bases between them. This CDR3 is built from 13 residues. CDR3 region: CASSLTVGNGYTF. CDR3 coding DNA: TGTGCCAGCAGCCTAACCGTCGGCAATGGCTACACCTTC.

This clonotype has just one count. One end of the junction fails to match germline, which may point to a read error. This sequence joins TRBV10-1 and TRBJ2-1; TRBD2 is a possible D gene (5 bases). Germline V gene sequence: CDR1 WNHNN, CDR2 SYGVQD (reference sequence). The CDR3 contains 16 residues. The CDR3 DNA sequence: TGCACCAGCAGTGGTGGACTTCCTGGACGGAGCAATGAGCAGTTCTTC. Its translation is CTSSGGLPGRSNEQFF.

The sample holds many counts of this clonotype. The J gene is TRBJ1-3, the V gene TRBV7-8; 7 bases are shared with TRBD1. CDR1 and CDR2 (germline): SGHVS, FQNEAQ. Trimming cost V 6 bases and J 0 bases; bases outside gene matches: 5. This CDR3 has 15 amino acids. CDR3: CASRLTGTSGNTIYF. The DNA of the CDR3 is TGTGCCAGCAGGTTGACAGGGACCTCTGGAAACACCATATATTTT.

This chain joins TRBV5-1 and TRBJ2-3; 7 bases align to TRBD2. The CDR3 spans 15 residues. V lost 2 bases and J lost 1; bases outside the gene matches: 4. Germline-derived CDR1 and CDR2 are SGHRS and YFSETQ. The CDR3 here is CASSLAGPGTDTQYF. The CDR3 bases are TGCGCCAGCAGCTTAGCGGGACCCGGCACAGATACGCAGTATTTT.